A selection of T cell receptor beta chains follows, all from one sample in a study of blood T cell repertoires in COVID-19. The method was immunoSEQ multiplex PCR; TCRdb's version includes in-frame clones alone and lacks a portion of them. The repertoire holds 250,000 to 300,000 clones, with roughly 80% as singletons. Sequenced input: PBMCs or T cells enriched from blood (not recorded which). All receptors come from a man in his forties who had been exposed to COVID-19. The CDR3 runs from the conserved cysteine through the conserved F or W. Fields, in order: D gene, J gene, V gene, clone size, CDR3 protein, CDR3 DNA. D genes are given only for firm matches. Size tells how often a clone was seen (once, few, many) or the class of an expanded clone, and some rows leave it out.

TRBD1 TRBJ1-2 TRBV5-4 . CASSRDRAEGGSF TGTGCCAGCAGCCGGGACAGGGCAGAGGGGGGTAGCTTC
. TRBJ1-1 TRBV5-1 . CASSTWTEDPPEAFF TGCGCCAGCAGCACCTGGACAGAAGACCCTCCCGAAGCTTTCTTT
TRBD1 TRBJ1-2 TRBV19 . CASSTGTGGTANYGYTF TGTGCCAGTAGTACTGGGACAGGGGGCACAGCTAACTATGGCTACACCTTC
. TRBJ2-2 TRBV9 once CASSALWDTNTGELFF TGTGCCAGCAGCGCCTTATGGGACACAAACACCGGGGAGCTGTTTTTT
TRBD1 TRBJ1-2 TRBV19 . CASSPIGTEINYGYTF TGTGCCAGTAGTCCCATCGGGACAGAGATTAACTATGGCTACACCTTC
. TRBJ1-1 TRBV29-1 . CSGNFMTTPTEAFF TGCAGCGGTAATTTTATGACAACCCCCACTGAAGCTTTCTTT
. TRBJ1-4 TRBV5-8 once CASSLVGQGYEKLFF TGTGCCAGCAGCTTGGTTGGTCAGGGGTATGAAAAACTGTTTTTT
. TRBJ1-1 TRBV18 . CASSPWGLAEAFF TGTGCCAGCTCACCGTGGGGGCTCGCTGAAGCTTTCTTT
. TRBJ1-4 TRBV4-1 . CASSSHGAGGEKLFF TGCGCCAGCAGCTCTCACGGGGCGGGGGGGGAAAAACTGTTTTTT
. TRBJ2-3 TRBV24-1 . CATSEGGAGDTQYF TGTGCCACCAGTGAGGGCGGGGCGGGGGATACGCAGTATTTT
TRBD1 TRBJ2-1 TRBV6-5 . CASSIGQGGSEQFF TGTGCCAGCAGTATAGGACAGGGGGGGAGTGAGCAGTTCTTC
. TRBJ1-4 TRBV7-6 . CASSLMARPTGEKLFF TGTGCCAGCAGCTTAATGGCCAGACCCACGGGTGAAAAACTGTTTTTT
. TRBJ1-5 TRBV6-5 . CASSYSRYSNQPQHF TGTGCCAGCAGTTATTCGCGATATAGCAATCAGCCCCAGCATTTT
TRBD2 TRBJ2-1 TRBV5-1 . CASSHGLAASSYNEQFF TGCGCCAGCAGCCACGGACTAGCGGCTAGCTCCTACAATGAGCAGTTCTTC
. TRBJ1-6 TRBV6-2/TRBV6-3 . CASSYFGGSPLHF TGTGCCAGCAGTTACTTTGGGGGCTCACCCCTCCACTTT
. TRBJ1-5 TRBV11-2 once CASSLAGAQNQPQHF TGTGCCAGCAGCTTAGCGGGAGCTCAGAATCAGCCCCAGCATTTT
TRBD2 TRBJ2-5 TRBV2 . CASSGVAGRQETQYF TGTGCCAGCAGTGGAGTAGCGGGACGCCAAGAGACCCAGTACTTC
. TRBJ2-1 TRBV6-2/TRBV6-3 . CASSTDPGLSYNEQFF TGTGCCAGCAGCACAGACCCCGGACTCTCCTACAATGAGCAGTTCTTC
. TRBJ1-5 TRBV10-2 . CASSDSTVEQWKPQHF TGCGCCAGCAGTGATTCGACAGTCGAGCAATGGAAGCCCCAGCATTTT
TRBD1 TRBJ2-4 TRBV11-3 . CASSRDRVDKNIQYF TGTGCCAGCAGCCGGGACAGGGTTGACAAAAACATTCAGTACTTC
. TRBJ2-5 TRBV3-1/TRBV3-2 few CASSQAETQYF TGTGCCAGCAGCCAAGCGGAGACCCAGTACTTC
. TRBJ2-7 TRBV9 . CASSVGGLSYEQYF TGTGCCAGCAGCGTTGGAGGGCTGTCCTACGAGCAGTACTTC